Listed below are T cell receptor beta chains from one sample, sequenced in a study of shared clonotypes between healthy human individuals. Clones were sequenced by immunoSEQ multiplex PCR, and TCRdb holds only the in-frame ones, with some missing. The sample holds approximately 2.5 million clones; 93% are singletons and the top ten take 0.35% to 0.45%. The specimen was naive CD4+ T cells from PBMCs. These receptors came from a man younger than 30 in good health. Some clones in this sample may be carry-over from other donors' samples. Each CDR3 is given with its conserved first and last residue. A D gene is named only where the DNA matches it firmly. Not all rows give a size; the values are once, few, many and, for expanded clones, a class.

>TRBV6-6|TRBJ1-1|.|.
TGTGCCAGCACTTCCGGACAGCGGCTCATGAACACTGAAGCTTTCTTT
CASTSGQRLMNTEAFF
>TRBV9|TRBJ1-1|.|.
TGTGCCAGCAGCGTAGTTAAGGGGGGTGGCACTGAAGCTTTCTTT
CASSVVKGGGTEAFF
>TRBV7-2|TRBJ1-1|.|once
TGTGCCAGCAGCTTATACAGGGTGGACACTGAAGCTTTCTTT
CASSLYRVDTEAFF
>TRBV4-3|TRBJ2-7|TRBD1|.
TGCGCCAGCAGCCGGGACAGTTCCTACGAGCAGTACTTC
CASSRDSSYEQYF
>TRBV6-5|TRBJ2-7|TRBD2|.
TGTGCCAGCAGTTCCCGACTAGCGGGAGGGTCCTACGAGCAGTACTTC
CASSSRLAGGSYEQYF
>TRBV19|TRBJ2-3|.|.
TGTGCCAGTAGTACGAGACCGAGCACAGATACGCAGTATTTT
CASSTRPSTDTQYF
>TRBV5-4|TRBJ2-7|.|.
TGTGCCAGCAGCTTGGGGCGAGACTCGACCACCTACGAGCAGTACTTC
CASSLGRDSTTYEQYF
>TRBV4-1|TRBJ2-3|.|.
TGCGCCAGCAGCCTCCGGGACTCCTTAGATACGCAGTATTTT
CASSLRDSLDTQYF
>TRBV27|TRBJ2-1|.|.
TGTGCCAGCAGTTTTCTCGGCCACATGAAGTCAGGCTACAATGAGCAGTTCTTC
CASSFLGHMKSGYNEQFF
>TRBV7-6|TRBJ2-1|TRBD2|.
TGTGCCAGCAGCTCCTGGGGACTAGGTCAGTTCTTC
CASSSWGLGQFF
>TRBV9|TRBJ2-3|.|.
TGTGCCAGCAGCCCCCGGGGTGGCACAGATACGCAGTATTTT
CASSPRGGTDTQYF
>TRBV6-1|TRBJ2-1|.|.
TGTGCCAGCAGTGAACTTGGGAACCCCAACAATGAGCAGTTCTTC
CASSELGNPNNEQFF
>TRBV5-4|TRBJ2-7|.|.
TGTGCCAGCAGCTTTGATGGTTACCCGGCCGGGACCCACTACGAGCAGTACTTC
CASSFDGYPAGTHYEQYF
>TRBV6-4|TRBJ1-2|.|.
TGTGCCAGCAGTGCTTCGACAGCTAACTATGGCTACACCTTC
CASSASTANYGYTF
>TRBV10-3|TRBJ1-5|TRBD1|few
TGTGCCATCAGTGATGGGACAGGGGGCCATCAGCCCCAGCATTTT
CAISDGTGGHQPQHF
>TRBV5-1|TRBJ2-7|.|.
TGCGCCAGCAGCTTACAGGTAGGAGGCTACGAGCAGTACTTC
CASSLQVGGYEQYF
>TRBV4-1|TRBJ2-1|.|.
TGCGCCAGCAGCCAACCTCTAGGACTATACAATGAGCAGTTCTTC
CASSQPLGLYNEQFF
>TRBV6-6|TRBJ1-2|.|.
TGTGCCAGCATCGATGGACATTTTAACTATGGCTACACCTTC
CASIDGHFNYGYTF
>TRBV9|TRBJ1-2|.|.
TGTGCCAGCAGCGTAGATCCGGGCCCCAACTATGGCTACACCTTC
CASSVDPGPNYGYTF
>TRBV30|TRBJ1-2|TRBD1|.
TGTGCCTGGAGTGTCGTCAGGGGGTCGCGAGGCTACACCTTC
CAWSVVRGSRGYTF
>TRBV2|TRBJ1-2|.|.
TGTGCCAGCAGGGGCCATGACAGCAACTATGGCTACACCTTC
CASRGHDSNYGYTF
>TRBV10-3|TRBJ2-3|TRBD2|.
TGTGCCATCAGTGGAGAAAAACTAGCGGGCCCCGGGGATACGCAGTATTTT
CAISGEKLAGPGDTQYF
>TRBV27|TRBJ2-5|TRBD1|.
TGTGCCAGCAGTTTCCAGCGAAGGGGGCAAGTGGAGACCCAGTACTTC
CASSFQRRGQVETQYF
>TRBV7-9|TRBJ2-3|.|.
TGTGCCAGCAGCCCCCCCACAGATACGCAGTATTTT
CASSPPTDTQYF